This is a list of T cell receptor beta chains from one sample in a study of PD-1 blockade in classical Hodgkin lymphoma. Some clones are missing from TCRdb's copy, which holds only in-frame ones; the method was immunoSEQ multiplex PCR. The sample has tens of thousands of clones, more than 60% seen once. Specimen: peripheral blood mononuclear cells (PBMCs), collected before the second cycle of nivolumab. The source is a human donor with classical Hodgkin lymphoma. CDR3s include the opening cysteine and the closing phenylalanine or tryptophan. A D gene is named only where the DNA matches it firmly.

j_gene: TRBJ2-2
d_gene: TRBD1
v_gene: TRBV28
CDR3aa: CASSLGQGINTGELFF

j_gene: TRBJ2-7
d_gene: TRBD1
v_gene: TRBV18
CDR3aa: CASSPDRAGQYF

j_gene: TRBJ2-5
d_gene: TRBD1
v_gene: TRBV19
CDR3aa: CASSNRQGRETQYF

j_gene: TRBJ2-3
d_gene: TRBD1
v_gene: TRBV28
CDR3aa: CASSQTGGADTQYF

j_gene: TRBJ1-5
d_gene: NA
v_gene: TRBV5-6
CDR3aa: CASSLGGLGNQPQHF

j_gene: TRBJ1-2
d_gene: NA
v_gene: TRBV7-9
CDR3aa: CASSVLQGEGGYTF

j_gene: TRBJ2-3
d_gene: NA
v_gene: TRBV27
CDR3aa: CASSPNQLRTWADTQYF

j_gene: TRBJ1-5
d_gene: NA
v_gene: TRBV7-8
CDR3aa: CASSSTRVSNQPQHF

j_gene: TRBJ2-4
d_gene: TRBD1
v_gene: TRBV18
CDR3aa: CASSPDRAKNIQYF

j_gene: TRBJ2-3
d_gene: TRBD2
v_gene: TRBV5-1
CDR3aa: CASRPYLAGPLSTDTQYF

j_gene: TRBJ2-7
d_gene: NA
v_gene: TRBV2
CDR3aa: CASSEGVGYYEQYF

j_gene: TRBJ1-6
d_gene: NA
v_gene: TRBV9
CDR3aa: CASSVDIGNNSPLHF

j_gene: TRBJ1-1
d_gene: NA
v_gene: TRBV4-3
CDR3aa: CASSNLNSGLGTEAFF

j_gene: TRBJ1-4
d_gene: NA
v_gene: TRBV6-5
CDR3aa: CASSYSGRGSEKLFF

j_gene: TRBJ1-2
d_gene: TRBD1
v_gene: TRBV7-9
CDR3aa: CASSLGGQDYGYTF

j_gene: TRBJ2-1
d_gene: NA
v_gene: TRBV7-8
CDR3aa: CASSPNPSGNEQFF

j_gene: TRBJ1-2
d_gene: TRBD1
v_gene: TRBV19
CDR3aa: CASTPGMAGGYGYTF

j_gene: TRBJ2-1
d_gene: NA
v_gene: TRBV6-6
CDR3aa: CASSLMADYNEQFF

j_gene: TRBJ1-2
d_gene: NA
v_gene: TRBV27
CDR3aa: CASSLTGPPYGYTF

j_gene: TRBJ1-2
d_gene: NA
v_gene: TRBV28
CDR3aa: CASSLRGRERYTF

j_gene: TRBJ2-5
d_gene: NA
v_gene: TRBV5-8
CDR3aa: CASSRGQGPRGETQYF

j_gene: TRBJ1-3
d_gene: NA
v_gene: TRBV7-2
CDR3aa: CASSLFPGVSGNTIYF

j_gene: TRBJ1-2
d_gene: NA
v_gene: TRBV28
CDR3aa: CASSSARTDIRYGYTF

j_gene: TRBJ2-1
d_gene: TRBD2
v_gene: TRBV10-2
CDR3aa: CASSDSGAPYNEQFF

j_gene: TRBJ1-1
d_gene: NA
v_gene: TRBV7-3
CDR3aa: CASSLFEGTEAFF

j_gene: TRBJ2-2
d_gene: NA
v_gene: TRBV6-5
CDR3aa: CASSPRRGELFF

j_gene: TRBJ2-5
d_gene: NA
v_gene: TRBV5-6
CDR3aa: CASSSYEGETQYF

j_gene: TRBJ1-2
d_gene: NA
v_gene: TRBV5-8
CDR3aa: CASSLGGEVGYTF

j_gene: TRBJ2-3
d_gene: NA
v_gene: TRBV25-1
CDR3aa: CASSESSGGPTDTQYF

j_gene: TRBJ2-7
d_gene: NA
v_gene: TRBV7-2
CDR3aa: CASSFFPAYEQYF

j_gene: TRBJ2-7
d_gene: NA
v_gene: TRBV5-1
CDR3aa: CASSLRGDYEQYF

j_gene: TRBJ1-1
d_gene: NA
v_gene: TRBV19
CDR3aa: CASSWDTSRSEAFF

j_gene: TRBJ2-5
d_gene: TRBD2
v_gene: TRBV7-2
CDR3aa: CASSLSASGGAGKTQYF

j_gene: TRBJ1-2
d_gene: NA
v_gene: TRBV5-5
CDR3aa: CASSPDTNYGYTF

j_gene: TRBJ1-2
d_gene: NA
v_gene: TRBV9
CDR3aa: CASRGYGYTF

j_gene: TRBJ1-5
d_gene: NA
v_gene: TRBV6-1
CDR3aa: CASSESAGPQPQHF

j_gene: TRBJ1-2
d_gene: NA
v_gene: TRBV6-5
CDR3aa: CASSYNGVTNYGYTF

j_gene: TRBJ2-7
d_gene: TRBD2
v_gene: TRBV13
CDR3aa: CASSFSLRTSGDHEQYF

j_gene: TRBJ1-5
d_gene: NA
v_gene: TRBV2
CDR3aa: CASGPEGTSQPQHF

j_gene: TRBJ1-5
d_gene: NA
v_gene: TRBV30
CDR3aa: CAWSGGRNQPQHF

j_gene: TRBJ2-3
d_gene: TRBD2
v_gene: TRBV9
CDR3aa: CASTRDYSTDTQYF

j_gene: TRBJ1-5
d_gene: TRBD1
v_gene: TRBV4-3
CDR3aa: CASSQGSRGANQPQHF

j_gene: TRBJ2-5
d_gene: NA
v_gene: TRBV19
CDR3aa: CASSKSGSQETQYF

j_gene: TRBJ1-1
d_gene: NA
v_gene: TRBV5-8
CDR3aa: CASSLGGDTTEAFF

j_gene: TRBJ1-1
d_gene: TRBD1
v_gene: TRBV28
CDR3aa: CASRPGQSDVNAGNTEAFF

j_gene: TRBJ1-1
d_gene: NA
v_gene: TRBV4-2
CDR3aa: CASSQRINTEAFF

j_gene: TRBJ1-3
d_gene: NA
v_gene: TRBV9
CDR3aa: CASSVAVRIHGNTIYF

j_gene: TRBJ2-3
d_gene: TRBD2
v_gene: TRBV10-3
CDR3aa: CAIRGGPSTDTQYF

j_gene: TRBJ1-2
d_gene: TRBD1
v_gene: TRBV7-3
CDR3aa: CASSPRSGGGYTF

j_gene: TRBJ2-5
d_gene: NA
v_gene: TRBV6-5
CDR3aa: CASSYSWGETQYF

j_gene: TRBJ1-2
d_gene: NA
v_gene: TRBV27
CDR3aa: CASPTEGADRSNYGYTF